One sample yielded the 32 T cell receptor beta chains listed below, sequenced in a study of blood T cell repertoires in COVID-19. Repertoires were generated with immunoSEQ multiplex PCR, while TCRdb's copy carries only in-frame clones and drops some. Among about 100,000 clones listed, about four fifths were seen once. The sample comprised peripheral blood. These receptors were collected from a woman aged 70-85 years with acute or convalescent COVID-19.

The chain recombines TRBV6-6 with TRBJ1-3; 9 nucleotides line up with TRBD1. The V and J ends lost 0 bases and 4 bases, in that order; junction bases with no gene match: 4. Germline V CDR1 and CDR2: MNHNY, SVGAGI (reference sequence). This CDR3 is built from 16 residues. CDR3 protein: CASSYSRTGDGNTIYF. DNA for the CDR3: TGTGCCAGCAGTTACTCCCGGACAGGGGACGGAAACACCATATATTTT.

V usage is TRBV29-1 and J usage is TRBJ1-1; D is possibly TRBD1 (5 bases). CDR3 size: 13 residues. CDR1 is SQVTM, CDR2 ANQGSEA, per germline. Trimming removed 2 bases at V and 4 bases at J, with 11 bases between. The CDR3 DNA is TGCAGCGTTGAAAAGGGGCGAGGCACTGAAGCTTTCTTT. Its translation is CSVEKGRGTEAFF. The variable domain in full, with the rest retrieved from reference TRBV29-1 and TRBJ1-1, is SAVISQKPSRDICQRGTSLTIQCQVDSQVTMMFWYRQQPGQSLTLIATANQGSEATYESGFVIDKFPISRPNLTFSTLTVSNMSPEDSSIYLCSVEKGRGTEAFFGQGTRLTVV.

In this sample, this clone turned up a few times. The rearrangement uses TRBV2 and TRBJ1-5, with TRBD1 identical over 9 bases. This CDR3 is 14 amino acids long. CDR1 is SNHLY and CDR2 is FYNNEI in the germline V gene. Unmatched junction bases numbered 6, after V lost 6 bases and J lost 6 bases. The CDR3 DNA reads as TGTGCCAGCAGCATACAGGGGGCAAGTCAGCCCCAGCATTTT. Translation: CASSIQGASQPQHF. Full variable domain (outside the CDR3, taken from reference TRBV2 and TRBJ1-5): EPEVTQTPSHQVTQMGQEVILRCVPISNHLYFYWYRQILGQKVEFLVSFYNNEISEKSEIFDDQFSVERPDGSNFTLKIRSTKLEDSAMYFCASSIQGASQPQHFGDGTRLSIL.

The rearrangement uses TRBV6-5 and TRBJ2-7; maybe TRBD2 (5 bases). CDR1 is MNHEY, CDR2 SVGAGI, per germline. CDR3 length equals 13 residues. V lost 6 bases, J lost 5 bases, and 14 bases lay in between. The DNA of the CDR3 is TGTGCCAGCAGGGCCGGTAGAGGGAACGAGCAGTACTTC. Translation gives CASRAGRGNEQYF.

V and J are TRBV19 and TRBJ2-1, with TRBD1 matching over 8 bases. The CDR3 length is 15 residues. Germline V gene lookup returns CDR1 LNHDA and CDR2 SQIVND (reference sequence). The ends lost 6 bases at V and 1 base at J; junction bases unmatched: 5. DNA for the CDR3: TGTGCCAGTAGACAGACAGGGGTGTCCTACAATGAGCAGTTCTTC. Its protein product is CASRQTGVSYNEQFF.

The chain couples TRBV28 to TRBJ1-1, with 9 bases identical to TRBD1. Trimming removed 5 bases from V and 5 bases from J; junction bases left unmatched: 9. The CDR3 sequence is 15 residues long. The germline CDR1 and CDR2 sequences are MDHEN and SYDVKM. CDR3 loop: CASSVTGTGWTEAFF. CDR3 DNA sequence: TGTGCCAGCAGTGTTACGGGGACAGGGTGGACTGAAGCTTTCTTT.

The chain couples TRBV7-8 to TRBJ1-3; 7 bases line up with TRBD1. The CDR3 totals 16 residues. V shed 2 bases and J 0 bases; nucleotides not matched to a gene: 4. Per the germline V gene, CDR1 is SGHVS and CDR2 is FQNEAQ. The CDR3 loop reads CASSLTGVTSGNTIYF. CDR3 sequence (DNA): TGTGCCAGCAGCTTAACAGGGGTTACCTCTGGAAACACCATATATTTT.

This clone has only a few counts. The chain carries TRBV18 and TRBJ1-5; 9 positions match TRBD1. Germline V gives CDR1 KGHSH, CDR2 LQKENI. The CDR3 loop spans 16 amino acids. Trimming removed 3 bases from V and 0 bases from J; junction bases left unmatched: 3. The CDR3 bases are TGTGCCAGCTCACCTACGGACAGGGGTAGCAATCAGCCCCAGCATTTT. It codes for CASSPTDRGSNQPQHF.

This chain joins TRBV3-1 (or the pseudogene TRBV3-2) and TRBJ1-3; no clear D gene. Trimming removed 4 bases from V and 2 bases from J, with 12 bases in between. The CDR3 extends over 15 amino acids. CDR1 LGHDT and CDR2 YNNKEL come from the germline V gene (reference sequence). The CDR3 bases are TGTGCCAGCAGCCCAGCCTGGGCAACTGGAAACACCATATATTTT. This sequence encodes CASSPAWATGNTIYF.

This chain links TRBV9 with TRBJ1-2, with D tentatively TRBD1 (6 bases). There are 13 residues in the CDR3. With 0 bases removed from V and 5 bases from J, the gap between germline ends came to 8 bases. Germline CDR1 reads SGDLS; CDR2 reads YYNGEE. This chain's CDR3 is CASSVGTAYGYTF. Written as DNA, the CDR3 is TGTGCCAGCAGCGTAGGGACAGCTTATGGCTACACCTTC. The variable domain in full, with the rest retrieved from reference TRBV9 and TRBJ1-2, is DSGVTQTPKHLITATGQRVTLRCSPRSGDLSVYWYQQSLDQGLQFLIQYYNGEERAKGNILERFSAQQFPDLHSELNLSSLELGDSALYFCASSVGTAYGYTFGSGTRLTVV.

The V call is TRBV4-3, the J call TRBJ1-2; 8 bases line up with TRBD1. The CDR3 consists of 15 residues. CDR1 is LGHNA and CDR2 is YSLEER in the germline V gene. Germline trimming cut 1 base from V and 8 bases from J; bases unmatched to any gene: 9. The CDR3 sequence is CASSQAGTGSDGYTF. The DNA for the CDR3 is TGCGCCAGCAGCCAAGCCGGGACAGGAAGTGACGGCTACACCTTC.

The chain uses TRBV15 and TRBJ1-2; 7 nucleotides agree with TRBD1. With 0 bases clipped from V and 6 bases from J, the junction kept 4 bases outside the gene matches. This CDR3 region has 14 residues. The V gene's germline CDR1 is LNHNV and CDR2 YYDKDF (reference sequence). DNA for the CDR3: TGTGCCACCAGCAGAGAGGGCAGGGGGAATGGCTACACCTTC. This encodes CATSREGRGNGYTF. The complete variable domain, with remaining parts taken from reference TRBV15 and TRBJ1-2, reads DAMVIQNPRYQVTQFGKPVTLSCSQTLNHNVMYWYQQKSSQAPKLLFHYYDKDFNNEADTPDNFQSRRPNTSFCFLDIRSPGLGDTAMYLCATSREGRGNGYTFGSGTRLTVV.

The rearrangement joins TRBV3-1 (or the pseudogene TRBV3-2) to TRBJ2-2, with 7 bases lining up with TRBD1. In germline, CDR1 is LGHDT, CDR2 YNNKEL (reference sequence). The CDR3 spans 13 residues. The V segment lost 0 bases and the J segment 9 bases; nucleotides outside the gene matches: 1. CDR3 amino acids: CASSQEGGWELFF. Here the CDR3 DNA reads TGTGCCAGCAGCCAAGAAGGGGGCTGGGAGCTGTTTTTT.

The chain uses TRBV6-5 and TRBJ1-2, with 8 positions matching TRBD1. The CDR3 runs to 15 residues. V lost 5 bases and J lost 0; bases outside the gene matches: 5. The germline V gene has CDR1 MNHEY and CDR2 SVGAGI. CDR3 sequence: CASSTIQGANYGYTF. The CDR3 region has the DNA TGTGCCAGCAGTACCATACAGGGGGCTAACTATGGCTACACCTTC.

This rearrangement joins TRBV30 to TRBJ2-2; 9 bases are shared with TRBD1. J gave up 6 bases and V 1 base, and 12 bases lay outside the gene matches. In germline, CDR1 is GTSNPN, CDR2 SVGIG (reference sequence). The CDR3 contains 17 residues. CDR3 coding DNA: TGTGCCTGGAGTGATACCAGCGGGGACAGGGATCCCGGGGAGCTGTTTTTT. As protein: CAWSDTSGDRDPGELFF.

Details on this clone: This sample includes further DNA sequences coding for the same CDR3. V is TRBV7-2 and J is TRBJ1-6; TRBD1 matches 7 bases. Germline values: CDR1 SGHTA, CDR2 FQGNSA. Unmatched junction bases numbered 5, after V lost 5 bases and J lost 7 bases. The CDR3 is 14 residues long. CDR3 region: CASSPGGQNSPLHF. In DNA form, the CDR3 reads TGTGCCAGCAGCCCCGGGGGACAGAATTCACCCCTCCACTTT.

The chain carries TRBV18 and TRBJ1-1, with D tentatively TRBD1 (5 bases). The germline V and J ends were trimmed by 2 bases and 0 bases, with 7 bases remaining between them. Per the germline V gene, CDR1 is KGHSH and CDR2 is LQKENI. This CDR3 contains 14 residues. The CDR3, as DNA: TGTGCCAGCTCACCAAACAGGTTGAACACTGAAGCTTTCTTT. Translating gives CASSPNRLNTEAFF.

This clone was seen a handful of times. The gene calls are TRBV6-5 and TRBJ1-5, with D unclear. V was trimmed by 7 bases and J by 4 bases, leaving 17 bases between them. The CDR3 is made up of 15 amino acids. Germline V lookup: CDR1 MNHEY, CDR2 SVGAGI. CDR3 amino acids: CASTPRSFSNQPQHF. The CDR3 bases are TGTGCCAGCACCCCGAGGTCGTTTTCGAATCAGCCCCAGCATTTT.

The sample holds one count of this clone. The V call is TRBV14, the J call TRBJ1-2, with no clear D. The V gene's germline CDR1 is SGHDN and CDR2 FVKESK. This CDR3 is 13 amino acids long. With 1 base removed from V and 5 bases from J, the gap between germline ends came to 8 bases. For the CDR3, the DNA is TGTGCCAGCAGCCAAGCCTCCAGTTATGGCTACACCTTC. This codes for CASSQASSYGYTF.

The V call is TRBV7-9, the J call TRBJ2-7; TRBD2 matches at 12 bases. This CDR3 contains 16 residues. Germline V gives CDR1 SEHNR, CDR2 FQNEAQ (reference sequence). The trim removed 1 base at V and 9 bases at J, leaving 10 bases unmatched. The CDR3 region has the DNA TGTGCCAGCAGCTTAGGTCCGGGACTAGCGGGCATCGTGCAGTACTTC. Encoded protein: CASSLGPGLAGIVQYF.

The genes are TRBV28 and TRBJ1-3, with 9 nucleotides matching TRBD1. The CDR3 has 20 residues. The ends lost 2 bases at V and 4 bases at J; junction bases unmatched: 18. Per germline, CDR1 MDHEN and CDR2 SYDVKM. The CDR3 region is CASSLEAAPGQGLGGNTIYF. CDR3 coding DNA: TGTGCCAGCAGTTTAGAGGCGGCTCCGGGACAGGGTCTTGGAGGAAACACCATATATTTT. The whole variable domain, remainder taken from reference TRBV28 and TRBJ1-3, is DVKVTQSSRYLVKRTGEKVFLECVQDMDHENMFWYRQDPGLGLRLIYFSYDVKMKEKGDIPEGYSVSREKKERFSLILESASTNQTSMYLCASSLEAAPGQGLGGNTIYFGEGSWLTVV.

This chain connects TRBV7-9 to TRBJ1-2; 12 bases are shared with TRBD1. Trimming at V came to 5 bases and at J to 4 bases, leaving 8 bases not matched to a gene. Germline values: CDR1 SEHNR, CDR2 FQNEAQ (reference sequence). This CDR3 contains 16 residues. The CDR3 DNA reads as TGTGCCAGCAGCGGGACAGGGGGCGCAGTCGGCTATGGCTACACCTTC. This translates into CASSGTGGAVGYGYTF.

The chain carries TRBV6-5 and TRBJ2-5, with TRBD2 identical over 8 bases. Germline CDR1 is MNHEY and CDR2 is SVGAGI. V shed 4 bases, J shed 2 bases, and the junction held 6 bases outside the gene matches. The CDR3 spans 15 residues. The CDR3, as DNA: TGTGCCAGCAGTTTTAGCGGGGTACTACAAGAGACCCAGTACTTC. Its translation: CASSFSGVLQETQYF.

The chain recombines TRBV3-1 (or the pseudogene TRBV3-2) with TRBJ2-1, with D hard to call. With 1 base removed from V and 5 bases from J, the gap between germline ends came to 9 bases. Per the germline V gene, CDR1 is LGHDT and CDR2 is YNNKEL (reference sequence). This CDR3 has 14 residues. Here the CDR3 reads CASSQAFLDNEQFF. CDR3 nucleotides: TGTGCCAGCAGCCAAGCCTTCCTCGACAATGAGCAGTTCTTC.

The chain joins TRBV5-1 to TRBJ2-3; the match to TRBD2 covers 13 bases. The CDR3 runs to 15 residues. V shed 4 bases, J shed 6 bases, and the junction held 5 bases outside the gene matches. CDR1 and CDR2 (germline): SGHRS, YFSETQ. CDR3 nucleotides: TGCGCCAGCAGCCTTACGGGACTAGCGGGGGATACGCAGTATTTT. Amino acid sequence: CASSLTGLAGDTQYF.

The CDR3 DNA is TGTGCCAGTTTGGACAGGGAGAAGGGTTCCTACAATGAGCAGTTCTTC. Protein sequence: CASLDREKGSYNEQFF. The chain employs TRBV19 and TRBJ2-1, with 8 positions matching TRBD1. Germline trimming cut 8 bases from V and 1 base from J; bases unmatched to any gene: 10. The length of the CDR3 is 16 residues. Per the germline V gene, CDR1 is LNHDA and CDR2 is SQIVND (reference sequence).

The chain recombines TRBV28 with TRBJ1-2; D not certain. This CDR3 has 12 amino acids. Per the germline V gene, CDR1 is MDHEN and CDR2 is SYDVKM. V lost 6 bases, J lost 4 bases, and 9 bases lay in between. CDR3 sequence (DNA): TGTGCCAGCAGACCTGCGAGCTATGGCTACACCTTC. The encoded protein is CASRPASYGYTF.

This chain links TRBV29-1 with TRBJ2-1; 10 bases agree with TRBD2. The CDR3 length is 14 residues. J was trimmed by 6 bases and V by 4 bases; bases with no gene match: 6. Germline CDR1 SQVTM, CDR2 ANQGSEA. CDR3 sequence (DNA): TGCAGCGTTGGGGGCCTAGCGGGAGTCAATGAGCAGTTCTTC. Amino acids: CSVGGLAGVNEQFF.

This chain connects TRBV30 to TRBJ1-3; D remains ambiguous. Trimming left V 5 bases short and J 0 bases short, with 5 bases between. The CDR3 extends over 12 amino acids. Per germline, CDR1 GTSNPN and CDR2 SVGIG (reference sequence). CDR3 loop: CAWESSGNTIYF. The CDR3 bases are TGTGCCTGGGAGAGCTCTGGAAACACCATATATTTT.

The rearrangement links TRBV27 to TRBJ2-1; 10 positions match TRBD2. The junction had 10 bases not matched to a gene; V was cut back by 3 bases and J by 5 bases. Germline values: CDR1 MNHEY, CDR2 SMNVEV (reference sequence). This CDR3 has 17 amino acids. DNA of the CDR3: TGTGCCAGCAGTTTTATGACTAGCGGGCGAGGACACAATGAGCAGTTCTTC. Protein sequence: CASSFMTSGRGHNEQFF.

This clone was picked up a small number of times. The J gene is TRBJ1-3, the V gene TRBV4-3; 12 nucleotides match TRBD1. CDR3 length: 18 residues. Germline V gives CDR1 LGHNA, CDR2 YSLEER. The V segment lost 4 bases and the J segment 0 bases; nucleotides outside the gene matches: 7. CDR3 coding DNA: TGCGCCAGCAGCCGAACCGGGACAGGGGGCCCCTCTGGAAACACCATATATTTT. Translated: CASSRTGTGGPSGNTIYF.

The count of this clone is one. The rearrangement uses TRBV4-3 and TRBJ1-4, with D maybe TRBD1 (5 bases). The CDR3 is 14 amino acids. CDR1 and CDR2 (germline): LGHNA, YSLEER. The ends were cut back, 1 base at V and 11 bases at J, with 14 bases in the middle. This CDR3 reads CASSQVGQGLKLFF. The CDR3 DNA follows: TGCGCCAGCAGCCAAGTGGGGCAGGGTTTGAAACTGTTTTTT.